The rows below give T cell receptor beta chains drawn from one sample of a study of control samples from healthy donors and cancer patients. Sequencing was performed with immunoSEQ multiplex PCR; in TCRdb, only in-frame clones are kept and a portion is missing. The sample gives approximately 150,000 clones, over 95% of which show up once; approximately 0.93% is in the top ten. Sequenced input: blood. The receptors were gathered from a woman in her thirties in good health. Both conserved end residues are part of each CDR3. D genes are given only for firm matches.

J gene,V gene,D gene,CDR3 DNA,CDR3 protein
TRBJ2-7,TRBV28,NA,TGTGCCAGCAGTTTAGGCGGGCAGTACTTC,CASSLGGQYF
TRBJ1-1,TRBV28,TRBD1,TGTGCCAGCAGTAACAGGGGGCGAGAAGCTTTCTTT,CASSNRGREAFF
TRBJ1-4,TRBV27,NA,TGTGCCAGCAGTTCCAGAACAGGGCTGGAAAAACTGTTTTTT,CASSSRTGLEKLFF
TRBJ1-5,TRBV27,NA,TGTGCCAGCAGTTTCAAGCACCCGGGACTAACCAATCAGCCCCAGCATTTT,CASSFKHPGLTNQPQHF
TRBJ2-5,TRBV3-1/TRBV3-2,NA,TGTGCCAGCAGCCTTGTCGGACAGCAAGAGACCCAGTACTTC,CASSLVGQQETQYF
TRBJ1-1,TRBV24-1,NA,TGTGCCACCAGTGATTCGGGGGAAATGAACACTGAAGCTTTCTTT,CATSDSGEMNTEAFF
TRBJ1-1,TRBV28,NA,TGTGCCAGTGGGGCGATGAACACTGAAGCTTTCTTT,CASGAMNTEAFF
TRBJ2-7,TRBV5-4,TRBD1,TGTGCCAGCAGCCACCGGGACAGGGTGGTGCACGAGCAGTACTTC,CASSHRDRVVHEQYF
TRBJ2-2,TRBV5-4,TRBD2,TGTGCCATAACGGGACTAGCAGTTACCGGGGAGCTGTTTTTT,CAITGLAVTGELFF
TRBJ1-1,TRBV18,NA,TGTGCCAGCTCAATGACCCCCGGGGGCACTGAAGCTTTCTTT,CASSMTPGGTEAFF
TRBJ1-2,TRBV7-9,NA,TGTGCCAGCAGCTTAGCTACCCCGAACTATGGCTACACCTTC,CASSLATPNYGYTF
TRBJ1-1,TRBV6-2/TRBV6-3,NA,TGTGCCAGCAGTTACGGGGAGGGTACCGAAGCTTTCTTT,CASSYGEGTEAFF
TRBJ2-1,TRBV28,NA,TGTGCCAGCAGTGCCCCGGGCGGGAAGACCAATGAGCAGTTCTTC,CASSAPGGKTNEQFF
TRBJ2-5,TRBV10-2,TRBD1,TGCGCCAGCAGGCTGGGGACAGATGAGACCCAGTACTTC,CASRLGTDETQYF
TRBJ1-6,TRBV3-1/TRBV3-2,NA,TGTGCCAGCAGCTCCCACCCAAATTCACCCCTCCACTTT,CASSSHPNSPLHF
TRBJ1-1,TRBV4-1,TRBD1,TGCGCCAGCAGCCACGCGGGACAGGGGTCGACTGAAGCTTTCTTT,CASSHAGQGSTEAFF
TRBJ1-5,TRBV28,TRBD1,TGTGCCAGCAGTTTCTACCCCACAGGGGGGGAAAGCAATCAGCCCCAGCATTTT,CASSFYPTGGESNQPQHF
TRBJ2-7,TRBV5-4,NA,TGTGCCAGCGGGACGGTCGACTACGAGCAGTACTTC,CASGTVDYEQYF
TRBJ1-5,TRBV19,TRBD1,TGTGCCAGTAGTATTAACAGGGGAGGCAATCAGCCCCAGCATTTT,CASSINRGGNQPQHF
TRBJ2-7,TRBV5-1,NA,TGCGCCAGCAGCTTGTGGGGATACGAGCAGTACTTC,CASSLWGYEQYF
TRBJ2-7,TRBV5-1,NA,TGCGCCAGCAGCTTTTTAGGGGACGAGCAGTACTTC,CASSFLGDEQYF
TRBJ2-6,TRBV15,NA,TGTGCCACCAGCAGAGCGCTCTCTGGGGCCAACGTCCTGACTTTC,CATSRALSGANVLTF
TRBJ2-1,TRBV6-4,TRBD2,TGTGCCAGCAGTGAGGGAAAGCGGGGGTTCGATGAGCAGTTCTTC,CASSEGKRGFDEQFF
TRBJ1-2,TRBV3-1/TRBV3-2,NA,TGTGCCAGCAGCCCTTTCGAGCTGGGAGGCTACACCTTC,CASSPFELGGYTF
TRBJ2-1,TRBV24-1,NA,TGTGCCACCACCAACCCAGGACGCCGCCCGGGTTGCAATGAGCAGTTCTTC,CATTNPGRRPGCNEQFF
TRBJ1-5,TRBV5-1,TRBD1,TGCGCCAGCAGACCTACAGGGGGAAATCAGCCCCAGCATTTT,CASRPTGGNQPQHF